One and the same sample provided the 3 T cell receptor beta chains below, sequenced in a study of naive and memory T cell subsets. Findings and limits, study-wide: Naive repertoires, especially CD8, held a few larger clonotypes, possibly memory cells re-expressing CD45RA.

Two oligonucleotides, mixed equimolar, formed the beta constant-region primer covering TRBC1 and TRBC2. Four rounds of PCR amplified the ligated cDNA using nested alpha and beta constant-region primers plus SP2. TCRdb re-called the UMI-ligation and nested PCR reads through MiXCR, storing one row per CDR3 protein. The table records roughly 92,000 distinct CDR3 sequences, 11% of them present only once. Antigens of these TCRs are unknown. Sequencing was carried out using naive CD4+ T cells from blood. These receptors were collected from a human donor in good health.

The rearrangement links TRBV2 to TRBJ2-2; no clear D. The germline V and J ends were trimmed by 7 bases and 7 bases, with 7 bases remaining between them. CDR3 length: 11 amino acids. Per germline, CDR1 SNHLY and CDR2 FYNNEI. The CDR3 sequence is CASKRGGELFF. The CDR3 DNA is TGTGCCAGCAAGAGAGGCGGGGAGCTGTTTTTT.

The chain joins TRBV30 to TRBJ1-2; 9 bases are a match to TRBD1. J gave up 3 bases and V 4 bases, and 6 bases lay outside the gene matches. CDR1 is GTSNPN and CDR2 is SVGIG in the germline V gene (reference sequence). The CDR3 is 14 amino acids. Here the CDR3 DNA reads TGTGCCTGGACGCCACAGGGGGCATACTATGGCTACACCTTC. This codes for CAWTPQGAYYGYTF.

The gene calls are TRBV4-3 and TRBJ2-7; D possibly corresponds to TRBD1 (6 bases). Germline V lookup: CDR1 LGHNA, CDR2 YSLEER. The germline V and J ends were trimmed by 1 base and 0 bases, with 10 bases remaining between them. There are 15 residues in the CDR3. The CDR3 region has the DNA TGCGCCAGCAGCCAAGCGGCAGGGGACTCCTACGAGCAGTACTTC. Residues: CASSQAAGDSYEQYF.